This TCR beta chain came from a study of T cell responses to AZD1222 COVID-19 vaccine. Study findings and constraints: Donors were mostly white British, more females; clonal diversity possibly underestimated.

Produced via immunoSEQ multiplex PCR; TCRdb's table is partial and in-frame only. The data hold about 120,000 clones, with around 94% observed a single time. The CDR3 length is 14 residues. After removal of 4 bases from V and 5 bases from J, the junction contained 5 bases not matched to a gene. Germline lookup yields CDR1 LGHDT and CDR2 YNNKEL (reference sequence). With respect to this clone: Its antigen is currently unknown.

The chain employs TRBV3-1 (or the pseudogene TRBV3-2) and TRBJ2-5; 9 bases map to TRBD2. Here the sequenced sample was peripheral blood, taken on day 0 of AZD1222 vaccination. This TCR was recovered from an adult in good health. CDR3: CASSPGTSSETQYF. Here the CDR3 DNA reads TGTGCCAGCAGCCCCGGGACTAGCTCCGAGACCCAGTACTTC.